The 31 T cell receptor beta chains reported below all come from one sample, sequenced in a study of memory CD4+ T cells and cytomegalovirus serostatus. Single viable CD3+CD4+CD8-CD45RO+ cells were sorted as the memory CD4+ T cells. TCRdb keeps only in-frame clones here, not all; method: immunoSEQ multiplex PCR. The data contain about 48,000 clones, roughly 78% of them singletons. Specimen: memory CD4+ T cells from blood. The receptor set was obtained from an adult in good health and CMV-seronegative.

This chain connects TRBV19 to TRBJ1-4, with 7 bases fitting TRBD1. This CDR3 has 15 amino acids. Germline V gene sequence: CDR1 LNHDA, CDR2 SQIVND (reference sequence). The V segment lost 8 bases and the J segment 4 bases; nucleotides outside the gene matches: 10. This chain's CDR3 is CASRRDSRGNEKLFF. The CDR3 coding sequence is TGTGCCAGTCGTCGGGACAGCCGGGGTAATGAAAAACTGTTTTTT.

CDR3 nucleotide sequence: TGTGCCAGCACCGGGGGTAGCGGGTTGAACACCGGGGAGCTGTTTTTT. Translation gives CASTGGSGLNTGELFF. J is TRBJ2-2 and V is TRBV9, with 7 bases that match TRBD2. CDR3 length: 16 residues. Germline V gene data show CDR1 as SGDLS and CDR2 as YYNGEE. V dropped 6 bases and J dropped 1; count of bases not matched to a gene: 9.

This chain links TRBV6-1 with TRBJ1-1, with D possibly TRBD1 on 5 matching bases. Germline assignment: CDR1 MNHNS and CDR2 SASEGT. The CDR3 totals 15 residues. V was cut by 6 bases and J by 0 bases, with 14 bases left in between. CDR3 region: CASRGPQGLNTEAFF. The CDR3 DNA reads TGTGCCAGCAGGGGACCCCAGGGCTTGAACACTGAAGCTTTCTTT.

The gene calls are TRBV30 and TRBJ1-2, with D perhaps TRBD1 (6 bases). The CDR3 has 14 residues. Germline-derived CDR1 and CDR2 are GTSNPN and SVGIG (reference sequence). Trimming removed 0 bases from V and 2 bases from J, with 10 bases in between. The CDR3 sequence: CAWSVPGQNYGYTF. In DNA form, the CDR3 reads TGTGCCTGGAGTGTACCCGGACAGAACTATGGCTACACCTTC.

This rearrangement joins TRBV19 to TRBJ2-1; TRBD2 matches 11 bases. J gave up 8 bases and V 6 bases, and 6 bases lay outside the gene matches. Germline V gives CDR1 LNHDA, CDR2 SQIVND (reference sequence). This CDR3 spans 14 amino acids. CDR3 nucleotide sequence: TGTGCCAGTAGCAGGAAACTAGCGGGAGATGAGCAGTTCTTC. Residues: CASSRKLAGDEQFF.

The chain links TRBV10-3 to TRBJ1-2, with 8 bases matching TRBD1. The CDR3 runs to 14 residues. With 11 bases clipped from V and 4 bases from J, the junction kept 12 bases outside the gene matches. Germline V gene sequence: CDR1 ENHRY, CDR2 SYGVKD. CDR3 bases: TGTGCCGCGACCTCAGGGGGCGTGGGCTATGGCTACACCTTC. Amino acid sequence: CAATSGGVGYGYTF.

This clone has a count of ten or more. The V call is TRBV6-1, the J call TRBJ2-3, with a tentative D call TRBD1 (6 bases). The length of the CDR3 is 14 residues. Deletions cut 11 bases from V and 2 bases from J, with 17 bases between. Germline lookup yields CDR1 MNHNS and CDR2 SASEGT. The CDR3 DNA reads as TGTGCCGCCAGGGAACAGGGCTCCACAGATACGCAGTATTTT. Translating gives CAAREQGSTDTQYF.

This rearrangement joins TRBV28 to TRBJ2-7; TRBD2 is a possible D gene (6 bases). V was pared by 1 base and J by 3 bases, with 16 bases between. This CDR3 region has 16 residues. Germline V CDR1 and CDR2: MDHEN, SYDVKM. CDR3 DNA: TGTGCCAGCAGTTTATTAGGGCAGGGAGGCCTCTACGAGCAGTACTTC. Translated: CASSLLGQGGLYEQYF.

The rearrangement joins TRBV27 to TRBJ2-3; TRBD1 or TRBD2 may be the D gene (5 bases each). Germline loops: CDR1 MNHEY, CDR2 SMNVEV (reference sequence). Trimming removed 3 bases at V and 3 bases at J, with 13 bases between. The CDR3 sequence is 15 residues long. CDR3 nucleotides: TGTGCCAGCAGTTTTTTGGGGGTAGGAACAGATACGCAGTATTTT. Protein product: CASSFLGVGTDTQYF.

This clone was seen a few times. The V and J genes are TRBV2 and TRBJ2-7, with D possibly being TRBD2 (7 bases). Looked up from germline, CDR1 is SNHLY and CDR2 is FYNNEI. The CDR3 runs to 17 residues. V dropped 4 bases and J dropped 2 bases, with 21 bases sitting between them. CDR3 nucleotides: TGTGCCAGCAGTGGCCGAGGGCTAGGGGGGGCCCCCTACGAGCAGTACTTC. Translating gives CASSGRGLGGAPYEQYF. The complete variable domain, with remaining parts taken from reference TRBV2 and TRBJ2-7, reads EPEVTQTPSHQVTQMGQEVILRCVPISNHLYFYWYRQILGQKVEFLVSFYNNEISEKSEIFDDQFSVERPDGSNFTLKIRSTKLEDSAMYFCASSGRGLGGAPYEQYFGPGTRLTVT.

CDR3: CASSPSGVRYNEQFF. The CDR3 bases are TGTGCCAGCAGTCCCAGCGGTGTGCGGTACAATGAGCAGTTCTTC. The chain recombines TRBV25-1 with TRBJ2-1; D may be TRBD2 (5 bases). This CDR3 has 15 amino acids. Germline loops: CDR1 MGHDK, CDR2 SYGVNS. Trimming removed 5 bases from V and 4 bases from J, with 15 bases in between.

This clone has just one count. This sequence joins TRBV6-5 and TRBJ2-6, with TRBD1 as a possible D gene (5 bases). The CDR3 totals 14 residues. Deletions cut 7 bases from V and 0 bases from J, with 7 bases between. Germline lookup yields CDR1 MNHEY and CDR2 SVGAGI. The CDR3 bases are TGTGCCAGCACGACAGTCTCTGGGGCCAACGTCCTGACTTTC. It is translated as CASTTVSGANVLTF.

This clone has only a few counts. V gene TRBV2 combines with J gene TRBJ2-2; 8 bases fit TRBD1. CDR1 is SNHLY and CDR2 is FYNNEI in the germline V gene. J gave up 5 bases and V 6 bases, and 5 bases lay outside the gene matches. This CDR3 is built from 14 residues. CDR3 coding DNA: TGTGCCAGCAGAGGGCGGACAGGGACCGGGGAGCTGTTTTTT. This encodes CASRGRTGTGELFF.

This clone turned up a few times. The V and J genes are TRBV10-1 and TRBJ2-2, with D possibly TRBD1 on 5 matching bases. Germline CDR1 is WNHNN and CDR2 is SYGVQD (reference sequence). The CDR3 runs 14 residues. V was cut by 3 bases and J by 7 bases, with 12 bases left in between. The CDR3 spells CASSDQLDSGELFF. The CDR3 DNA follows: TGCGCCAGCAGTGACCAATTAGACAGCGGGGAGCTGTTTTTT.

The V call is TRBV10-3, the J call TRBJ2-2; 11 nucleotides agree with TRBD2. The CDR3 spans 18 residues. Germline V gene sequence: CDR1 ENHRY, CDR2 SYGVKD. J gave up 5 bases and V 3 bases, and 11 bases lay outside the gene matches. The CDR3 DNA reads TGTGCCATCAGTGACCCGATAGGTAGCGGGAGGGGTACCGGGGAGCTGTTTTTT. Amino acids: CAISDPIGSGRGTGELFF.

The chain links TRBV28 to TRBJ1-1; 8 bases line up with TRBD1. This CDR3 spans 17 amino acids. V shed 5 bases and J 1 base; nucleotides not matched to a gene: 12. The V gene's germline CDR1 is MDHEN and CDR2 SYDVKM. The CDR3 here is CASSPTGVLARNTEAFF. The CDR3 nucleotides are TGTGCCAGCAGTCCGACAGGGGTCCTAGCTCGGAACACTGAAGCTTTCTTT.

The genes are TRBV5-1 and TRBJ2-1; D is undetermined. Germline V CDR1 and CDR2: SGHRS, YFSETQ. Trimming took 1 base from V and 8 from J, leaving 13 bases between them. This CDR3 spans 14 amino acids. The CDR3 protein is CASSLLSGLDEQFF. The DNA of the CDR3 is TGCGCCAGCAGCTTGCTATCCGGGTTGGATGAGCAGTTCTTC.

This chain connects TRBV2 to TRBJ2-5; 15 positions match TRBD2. The germline V gene has CDR1 SNHLY and CDR2 FYNNEI. The V gene end was trimmed by 2 bases and the J gene end by 1 base; junction bases not matched to a gene: 5. The CDR3 is 18 amino acids. The CDR3 spells CASSERTSGRASQETQYF. The CDR3 region has the DNA TGTGCCAGCAGTGAACGGACTAGCGGGAGGGCATCCCAAGAGACCCAGTACTTC.

This sequence joins TRBV9 and TRBJ1-1; D ambiguous. Germline CDR1 is SGDLS and CDR2 is YYNGEE. The V end lost 3 bases, the J end lost 0 bases, and 9 bases lay between the germline ends. The CDR3 extends over 14 amino acids. The CDR3 nucleotides read TGTGCCAGCAGCGGAGGAACAGTGAACACTGAAGCTTTCTTT. Encoded protein: CASSGGTVNTEAFF.

The chain is built from TRBV5-5 and TRBJ1-2; 8 bases map to TRBD1. Germline V gene sequence: CDR1 SGHKS, CDR2 YYEKEE (reference sequence). The CDR3 spans 14 residues. V lost 0 bases, J lost 8 bases, and 6 bases stayed unmatched. The CDR3 loop is CASSLADREGGYTF. The DNA of the CDR3 is TGTGCCAGCAGCTTGGCGGACAGGGAAGGGGGCTACACCTTC.

The rearrangement links TRBV27 to TRBJ2-7, with D unclear. The V end lost 3 bases, the J end lost 2 bases, and 11 bases lay between the germline ends. The CDR3 is made up of 14 amino acids. CDR1 and CDR2 from the germline V gene are MNHEY and SMNVEV (reference sequence). CDR3 in amino acids: CASSLDRGPYEQYF. The DNA for the CDR3 is TGTGCCAGCAGTTTGGATCGCGGACCCTACGAGCAGTACTTC.

The CDR3 coding sequence is TGTGCCAGCAACCAGGGGAACACCGGGGAGCTGTTTTTT. This sequence encodes CASNQGNTGELFF. V and J are TRBV27 and TRBJ2-2; possible D gene TRBD1, 5 bases. Trimming stripped 7 bases from V and 1 base from J, with 7 bases between. Germline V gene lookup returns CDR1 MNHEY and CDR2 SMNVEV (reference sequence). This CDR3 contains 13 residues.

This chain joins TRBV29-1 and TRBJ2-3; the match to TRBD2 covers 13 bases. The V segment lost 6 bases and the J segment 0 bases; nucleotides outside the gene matches: 3. The CDR3 spans 15 residues. Looked up from germline, CDR1 is SQVTM and CDR2 is ANQGSEA. The CDR3 loop reads CSVPGLAGSTDTQYF. CDR3 DNA sequence: TGCAGCGTGCCGGGACTAGCGGGGAGCACAGATACGCAGTATTTT.

J is TRBJ1-6 and V is TRBV6-1, with D perhaps matching TRBD1 (5 bases). The germline V and J ends were trimmed by 6 bases and 2 bases, with 8 bases remaining between them. CDR1 is MNHNS and CDR2 is SASEGT in the germline V gene. There are 14 residues in the CDR3. CDR3 in amino acids: CASSPGPYNSPLHF. The CDR3 DNA sequence: TGTGCCAGCAGCCCGGGACCCTATAATTCACCCCTCCACTTT.

The V and J genes are TRBV11-2 and TRBJ1-5; D unresolved. Germline V CDR1 and CDR2: SGHAT, FQNNGV. The CDR3 covers 15 residues. V shed 0 bases and J shed 4 bases, with 10 bases lying between them. The CDR3 DNA is TGTGCCAGCAGCTTAGATGGCCGGGGTAATCAGCCCCAGCATTTT. Amino acids: CASSLDGRGNQPQHF.

The gene calls are TRBV4-1 and TRBJ2-2, with a possible D match to TRBD2 (6 bases). This CDR3 contains 17 residues. The V gene lost 3 bases and the J gene lost 3 bases, with 17 bases spanning the gap. CDR1 MGHRA and CDR2 YSYEKL come from the germline V gene. The CDR3 sequence is CASSHPKGGADTGELFF. The CDR3 nucleotides are TGCGCCAGCAGCCACCCGAAGGGCGGGGCCGACACCGGGGAGCTGTTTTTT.

The chain is built from TRBV5-4 and TRBJ2-3; 16 nucleotides match TRBD2. The CDR3 covers 17 residues. CDR1 and CDR2 (germline): SGHNT, YYREEE (reference sequence). Trimming took 0 bases from V and 7 from J; bases not matched to a gene: 5. DNA of the CDR3: TGTGCCAGCAGCTTGGCCCCGGGACTAGCGGGGGGGAATACGCAGTATTTT. It yields the protein CASSLAPGLAGGNTQYF.

This chain links TRBV21-1 with TRBJ1-2; the table's D call, TRBD1, has no DNA check behind it. TRBV21-1 is a pseudogene. The CDR3 contains 16 residues. The CDR3 DNA reads as TGTGCCAGCAGCAAAGTTAACAGGCGAACTCCCTATGGCTACACCTTC. Translation: CASSKVNRRTPYGYTF.

On this clone: Distinct nucleotide sequences in the sample also encode this CDR3. This rearrangement joins TRBV5-4 to TRBJ2-7, with unresolved D. The CDR3 runs to 15 residues. V gave up 0 bases and J gave up 0 bases, with 10 bases separating them. Germline loops: CDR1 SGHNT, CDR2 YYREEE (reference sequence). The CDR3 DNA reads as TGTGCCAGCAGCTTGGGTGGAACTGGCTCCTACGAGCAGTACTTC. Its translation is CASSLGGTGSYEQYF. Using reference TRBV5-4 and TRBJ2-7 for the parts outside the CDR3, the full variable domain is ETGVTQSPTHLIKTRGQQVTLRCSSQSGHNTVSWYQQALGQGPQFIFQYYREEENGRGNFPPRFSGLQFPNYSSELNVNALELDDSALYLCASSLGGTGSYEQYFGPGTRLTVT.

The V and J genes are TRBV2 and TRBJ2-3, with D maybe TRBD2 (5 bases). The CDR3 is made up of 15 amino acids. The V gene's germline CDR1 is SNHLY and CDR2 FYNNEI. V gave up 7 bases and J gave up 4 bases, with 18 bases separating them. The CDR3 region is CASNGPFGKSDTQYF. Here the CDR3 DNA reads TGTGCCAGCAACGGGCCTTTCGGGAAATCAGATACGCAGTATTTT.

The chain uses TRBV7-6 and TRBJ1-5; D may be TRBD1 (5 bases). The CDR3 is 18 residues long. V lost 1 base and J 6 bases, leaving 22 bases between the germline ends. Germline V gives CDR1 SGHVS, CDR2 FNYEAQ. The CDR3 DNA reads TGTGCCAGCAGCTTAGTGCAGGGACTGAAGGCTCTGCCTCAGCCCCAGCATTTT. This sequence encodes CASSLVQGLKALPQPQHF.